This T cell receptor beta chain is from a study of T cells in Graves' hyperthyroidism and ophthalmopathy. This clonotype was seen repeatedly, ten times or more. Researchers amplified the TCR beta CDR3 regions from RNA transcripts. The TCR CDR3 first-round RT-PCR relied on the HTBI primer set. TCRdb reprocessed the multiplex PCR reads with MiXCR, giving one entry per CDR3 protein. The sample has about 380,000 distinct CDR3 sequences; roughly 12% are singletons. The sequenced material came from blood. The sequence derives from a man aged 25 to 40 with Graves' hyperthyroidism that later progressed to Graves' ophthalmopathy.

The CDR3 loop is CASSLWLAGGNEQYF. CDR3 DNA sequence: TGTGCCAGCAGCTTGTGGCTAGCGGGGGGAAACGAGCAGTACTTC. The rearrangement joins TRBV5-5 to TRBJ2-7; the match to TRBD2 covers 11 bases. The CDR3 totals 15 residues. The V gene's germline CDR1 is SGHKS and CDR2 YYEKEE (reference sequence). J was trimmed by 5 bases and V by 1 base; bases with no gene match: 5.